The present T cell receptor beta chain was sequenced within a study of blood T cell repertoires in COVID-19. Study as a whole: Some COVID-19 samples were acute and others convalescent; all came from the United States, Italy and Spain.

Methods used by the authors: Counts of nucleated cells, estimated from reference gene primer amplification, were obtained. Here immunoSEQ multiplex PCR was the method, and the copy in TCRdb shows in-frame clones only, minus some. V and J calls and clone size are given by that table; D and trimming were obtained from the DNA. This sample yields 100,000 or so clones, of which 85% are seen a single time; approximately 1.8% belongs to the top ten. Germline CDR1 KGHDR, CDR2 SFDVKD. V dropped 4 bases and J dropped 5; count of bases not matched to a gene: 9. The CDR3 totals 15 residues. Sequencing used peripheral blood. The chain uses TRBV24-1 and TRBJ2-7; 8 nucleotides agree with TRBD1. The receptor was derived from a woman aged 70-85 years with active or convalescent COVID-19. The CDR3 DNA reads as TGTGCCACCAGTGAAGGACAGGGTAGAAGTGACGAGCAGTACTTC. Encoded protein: CATSEGQGRSDEQYF.